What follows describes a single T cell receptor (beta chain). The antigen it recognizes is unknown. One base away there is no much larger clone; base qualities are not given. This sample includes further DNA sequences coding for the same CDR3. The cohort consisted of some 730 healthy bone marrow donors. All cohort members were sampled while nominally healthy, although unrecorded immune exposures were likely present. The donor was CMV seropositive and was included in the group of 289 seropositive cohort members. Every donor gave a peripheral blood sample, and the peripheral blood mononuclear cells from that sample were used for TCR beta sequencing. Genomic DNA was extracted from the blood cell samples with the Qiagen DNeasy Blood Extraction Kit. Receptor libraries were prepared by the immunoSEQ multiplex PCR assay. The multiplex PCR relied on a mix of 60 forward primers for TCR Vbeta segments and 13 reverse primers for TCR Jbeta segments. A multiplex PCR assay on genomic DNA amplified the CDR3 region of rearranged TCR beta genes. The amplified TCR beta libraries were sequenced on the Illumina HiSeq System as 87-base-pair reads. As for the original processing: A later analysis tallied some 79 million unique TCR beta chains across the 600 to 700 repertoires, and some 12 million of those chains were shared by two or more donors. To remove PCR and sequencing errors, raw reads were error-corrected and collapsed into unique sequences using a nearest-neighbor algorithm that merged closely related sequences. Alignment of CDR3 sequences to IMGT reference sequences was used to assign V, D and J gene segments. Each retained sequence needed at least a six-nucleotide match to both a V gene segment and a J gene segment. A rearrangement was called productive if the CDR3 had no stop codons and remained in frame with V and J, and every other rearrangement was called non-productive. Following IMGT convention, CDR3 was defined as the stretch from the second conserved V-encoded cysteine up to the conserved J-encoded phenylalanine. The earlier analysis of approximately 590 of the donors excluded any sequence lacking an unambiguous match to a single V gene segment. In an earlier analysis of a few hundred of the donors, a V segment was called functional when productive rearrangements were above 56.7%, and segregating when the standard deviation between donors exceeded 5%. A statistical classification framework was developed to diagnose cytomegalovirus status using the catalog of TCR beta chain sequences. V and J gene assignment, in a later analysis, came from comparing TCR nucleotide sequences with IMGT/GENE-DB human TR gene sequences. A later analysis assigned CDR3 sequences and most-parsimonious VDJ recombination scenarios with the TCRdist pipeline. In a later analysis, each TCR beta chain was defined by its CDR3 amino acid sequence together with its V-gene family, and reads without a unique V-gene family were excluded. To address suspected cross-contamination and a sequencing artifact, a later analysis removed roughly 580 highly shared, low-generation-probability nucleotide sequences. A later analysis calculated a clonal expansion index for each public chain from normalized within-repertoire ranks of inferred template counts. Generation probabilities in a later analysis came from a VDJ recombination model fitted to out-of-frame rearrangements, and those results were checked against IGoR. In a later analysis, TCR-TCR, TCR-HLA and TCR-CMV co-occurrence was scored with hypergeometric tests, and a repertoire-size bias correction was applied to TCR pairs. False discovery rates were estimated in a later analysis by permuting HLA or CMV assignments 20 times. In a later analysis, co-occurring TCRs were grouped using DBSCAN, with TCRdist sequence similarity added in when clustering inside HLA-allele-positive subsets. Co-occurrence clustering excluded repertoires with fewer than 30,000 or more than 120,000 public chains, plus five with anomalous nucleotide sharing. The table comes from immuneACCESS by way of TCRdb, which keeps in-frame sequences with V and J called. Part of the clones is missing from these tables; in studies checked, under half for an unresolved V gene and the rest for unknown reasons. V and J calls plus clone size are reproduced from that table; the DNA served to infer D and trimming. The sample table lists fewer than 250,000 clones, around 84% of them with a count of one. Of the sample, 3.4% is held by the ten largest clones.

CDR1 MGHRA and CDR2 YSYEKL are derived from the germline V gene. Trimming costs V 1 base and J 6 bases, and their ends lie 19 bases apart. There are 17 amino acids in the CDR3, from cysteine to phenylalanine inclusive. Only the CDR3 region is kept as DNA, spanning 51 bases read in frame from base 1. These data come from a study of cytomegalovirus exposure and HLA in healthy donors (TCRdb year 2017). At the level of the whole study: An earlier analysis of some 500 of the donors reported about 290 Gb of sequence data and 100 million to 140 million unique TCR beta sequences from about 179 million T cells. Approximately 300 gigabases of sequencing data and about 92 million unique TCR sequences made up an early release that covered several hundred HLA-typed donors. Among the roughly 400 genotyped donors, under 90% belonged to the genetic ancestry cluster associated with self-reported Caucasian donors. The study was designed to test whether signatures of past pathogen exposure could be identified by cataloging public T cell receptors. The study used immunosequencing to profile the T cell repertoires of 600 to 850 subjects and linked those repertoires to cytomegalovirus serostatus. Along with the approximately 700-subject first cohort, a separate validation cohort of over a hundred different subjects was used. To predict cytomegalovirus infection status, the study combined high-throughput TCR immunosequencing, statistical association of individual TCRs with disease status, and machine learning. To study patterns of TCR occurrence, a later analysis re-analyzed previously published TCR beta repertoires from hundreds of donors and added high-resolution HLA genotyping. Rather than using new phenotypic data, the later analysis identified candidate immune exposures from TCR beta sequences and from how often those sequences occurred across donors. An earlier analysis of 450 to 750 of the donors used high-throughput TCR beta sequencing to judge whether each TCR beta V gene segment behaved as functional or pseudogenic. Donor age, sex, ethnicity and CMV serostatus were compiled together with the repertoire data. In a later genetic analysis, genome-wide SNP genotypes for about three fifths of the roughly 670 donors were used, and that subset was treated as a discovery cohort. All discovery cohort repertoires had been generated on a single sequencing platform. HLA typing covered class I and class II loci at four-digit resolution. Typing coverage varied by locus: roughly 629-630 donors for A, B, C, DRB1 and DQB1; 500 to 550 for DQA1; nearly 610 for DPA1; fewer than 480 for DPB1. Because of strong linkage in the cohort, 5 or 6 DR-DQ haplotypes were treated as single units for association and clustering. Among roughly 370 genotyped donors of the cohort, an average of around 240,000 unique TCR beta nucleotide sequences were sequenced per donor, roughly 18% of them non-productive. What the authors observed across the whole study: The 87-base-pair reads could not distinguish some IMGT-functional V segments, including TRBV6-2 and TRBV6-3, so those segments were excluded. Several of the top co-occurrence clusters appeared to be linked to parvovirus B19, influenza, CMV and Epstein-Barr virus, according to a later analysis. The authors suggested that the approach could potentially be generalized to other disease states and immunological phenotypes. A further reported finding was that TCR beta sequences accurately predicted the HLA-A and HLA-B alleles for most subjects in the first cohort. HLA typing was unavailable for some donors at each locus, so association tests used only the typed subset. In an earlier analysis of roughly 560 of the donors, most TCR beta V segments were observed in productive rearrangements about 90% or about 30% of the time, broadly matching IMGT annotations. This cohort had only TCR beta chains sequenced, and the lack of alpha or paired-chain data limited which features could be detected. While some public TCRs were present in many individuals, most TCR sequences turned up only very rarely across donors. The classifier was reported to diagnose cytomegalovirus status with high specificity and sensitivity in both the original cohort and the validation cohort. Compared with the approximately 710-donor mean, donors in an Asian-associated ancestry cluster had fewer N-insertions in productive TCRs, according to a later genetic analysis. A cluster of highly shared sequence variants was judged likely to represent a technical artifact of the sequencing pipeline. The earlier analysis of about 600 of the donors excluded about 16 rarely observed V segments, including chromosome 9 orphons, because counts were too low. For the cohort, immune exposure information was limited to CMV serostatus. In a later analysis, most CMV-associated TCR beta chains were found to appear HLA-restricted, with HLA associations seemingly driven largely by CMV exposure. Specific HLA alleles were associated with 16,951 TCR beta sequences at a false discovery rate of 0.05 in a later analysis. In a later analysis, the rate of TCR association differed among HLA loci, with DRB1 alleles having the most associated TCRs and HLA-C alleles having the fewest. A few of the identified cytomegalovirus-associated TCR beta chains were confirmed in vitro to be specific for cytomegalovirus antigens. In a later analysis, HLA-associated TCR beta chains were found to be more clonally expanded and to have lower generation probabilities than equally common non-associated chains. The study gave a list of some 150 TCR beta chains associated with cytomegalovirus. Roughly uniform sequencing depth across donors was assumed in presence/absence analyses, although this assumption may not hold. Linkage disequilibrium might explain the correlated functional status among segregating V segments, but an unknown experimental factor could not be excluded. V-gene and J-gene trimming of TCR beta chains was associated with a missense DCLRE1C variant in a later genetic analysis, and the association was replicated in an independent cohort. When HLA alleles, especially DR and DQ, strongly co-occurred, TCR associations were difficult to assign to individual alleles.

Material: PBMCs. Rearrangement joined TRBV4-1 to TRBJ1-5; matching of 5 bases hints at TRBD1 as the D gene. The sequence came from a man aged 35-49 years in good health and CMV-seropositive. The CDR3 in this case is CASSQAPGGSLSQPQHF. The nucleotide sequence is TGCGCCAGCAGCCAAGCCCCGGGGGGGAGCCTGAGTCAGCCCCAGCATTTT.